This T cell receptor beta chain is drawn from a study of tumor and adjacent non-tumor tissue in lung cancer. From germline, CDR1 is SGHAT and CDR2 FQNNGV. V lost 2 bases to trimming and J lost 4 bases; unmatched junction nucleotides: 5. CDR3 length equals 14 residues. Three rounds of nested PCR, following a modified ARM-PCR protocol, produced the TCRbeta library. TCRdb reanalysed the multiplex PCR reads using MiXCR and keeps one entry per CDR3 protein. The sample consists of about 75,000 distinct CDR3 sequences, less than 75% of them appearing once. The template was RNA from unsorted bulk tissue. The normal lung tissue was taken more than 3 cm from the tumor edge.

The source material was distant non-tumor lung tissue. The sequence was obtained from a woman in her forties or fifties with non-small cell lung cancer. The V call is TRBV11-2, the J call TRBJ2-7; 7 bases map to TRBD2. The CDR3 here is CASSLPVGGYEQYF. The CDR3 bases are TGTGCCAGCAGCTTACCAGTGGGGGGGTACGAGCAGTACTTC. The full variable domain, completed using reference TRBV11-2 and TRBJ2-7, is EAGVAQSPRYKIIEKRQSVAFWCNPISGHATLYWYQQILGQGPKLLIQFQNNGVVDDSQLPKDRFSAERLKGVDSTLKIQPAKLEDSAVYLCASSLPVGGYEQYFGPGTRLTVT.